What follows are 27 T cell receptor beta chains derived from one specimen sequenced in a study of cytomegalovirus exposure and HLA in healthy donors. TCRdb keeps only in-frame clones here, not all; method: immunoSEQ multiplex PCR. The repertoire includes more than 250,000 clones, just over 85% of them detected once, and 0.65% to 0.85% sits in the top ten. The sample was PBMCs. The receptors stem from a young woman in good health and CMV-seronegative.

In DNA, the CDR3 is TGTGCCAGCAGTTACTCCTCCGGGACAGGGGACTACGAGCAGTACTTC. Translation: CASSYSSGTGDYEQYF. The J gene is TRBJ2-7, the V gene TRBV6-5; TRBD1 aligns across 10 bases. The CDR3 contains 16 residues. Germline CDR1 reads MNHEY; CDR2 reads SVGAGI. After removal of 0 bases from V and 3 bases from J, the junction contained 5 bases not matched to a gene.

The CDR3 DNA reads TGCGCCAGCAGTTCCCCGGGTCGCAATGAGCAGTTCTTC. Protein sequence: CASSSPGRNEQFF. The chain is built from TRBV5-1 and TRBJ2-1; D is ambiguous. Germline lookup yields CDR1 SGHRS and CDR2 YFSETQ. The V end lost 5 bases, the J end lost 6 bases, and 12 bases lay between the germline ends. The CDR3 covers 13 residues. Based on the CDR3 plus reference TRBV5-1 and TRBJ2-1, the full variable domain is KAGVTQTPRYLIKTRGQQVTLSCSPISGHRSVSWYQQTPGQGLQFLFEYFSETQRNKGNFPGRFSGRQFSNSRSEMNVSTLELGDSALYLCASSSPGRNEQFFGPGTRLTVL.

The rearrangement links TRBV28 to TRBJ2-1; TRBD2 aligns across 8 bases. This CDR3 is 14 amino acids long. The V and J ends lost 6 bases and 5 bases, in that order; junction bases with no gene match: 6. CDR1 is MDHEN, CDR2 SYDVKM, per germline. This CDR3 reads CASSSPRGDNEQFF. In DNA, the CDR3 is TGTGCCAGCAGCTCTCCGCGGGGGGACAATGAGCAGTTCTTC.

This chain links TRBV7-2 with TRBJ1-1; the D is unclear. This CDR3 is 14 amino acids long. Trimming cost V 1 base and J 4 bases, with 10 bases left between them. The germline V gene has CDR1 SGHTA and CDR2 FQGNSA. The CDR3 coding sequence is TGTGCCAGCAGCTTAGGGTCGGCGGCCACTGAAGCTTTCTTT. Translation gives CASSLGSAATEAFF.

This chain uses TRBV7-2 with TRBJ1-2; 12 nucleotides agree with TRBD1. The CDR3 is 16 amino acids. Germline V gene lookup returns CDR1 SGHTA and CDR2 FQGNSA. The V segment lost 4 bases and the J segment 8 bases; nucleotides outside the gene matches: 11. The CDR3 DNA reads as TGTGCCAGCAGCTCCCCTCCGGGACAGGGGGCGCGGGGCTACACCTTC. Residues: CASSSPPGQGARGYTF.

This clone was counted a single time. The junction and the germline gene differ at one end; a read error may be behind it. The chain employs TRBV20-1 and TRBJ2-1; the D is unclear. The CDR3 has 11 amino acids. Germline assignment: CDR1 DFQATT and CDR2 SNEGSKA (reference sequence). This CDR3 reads CSAREYTEQFF. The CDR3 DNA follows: TGCAGTGCTAGAGAGTACACTGAGCAGTTCTTC.

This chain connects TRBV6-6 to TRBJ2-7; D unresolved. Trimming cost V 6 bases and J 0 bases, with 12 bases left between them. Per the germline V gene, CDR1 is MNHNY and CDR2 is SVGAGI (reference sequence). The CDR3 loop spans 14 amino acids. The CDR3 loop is CASSEQPASYEQYF. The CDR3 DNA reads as TGTGCCAGCAGCGAACAGCCGGCCTCCTACGAGCAGTACTTC.

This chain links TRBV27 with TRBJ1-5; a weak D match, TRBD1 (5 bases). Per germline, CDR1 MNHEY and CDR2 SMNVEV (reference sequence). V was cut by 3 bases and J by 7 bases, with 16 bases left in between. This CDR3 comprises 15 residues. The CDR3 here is CASSLGPGGGQPQHF. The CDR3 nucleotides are TGTGCCAGCAGTTTGGGCCCTGGCGGGGGGCAGCCCCAGCATTTT.

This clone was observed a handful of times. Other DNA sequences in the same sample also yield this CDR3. The DNA of the CDR3 is TGTGCCAGCAGTGCATTGAACACTGAAGCTTTCTTT. Amino acid sequence: CASSALNTEAFF. This chain connects TRBV2 to TRBJ1-1; D gene unclear. The CDR3 loop spans 12 amino acids. CDR1 and CDR2 (germline): SNHLY, FYNNEI. V lost 4 bases and J 0 bases, leaving 3 bases between the germline ends.

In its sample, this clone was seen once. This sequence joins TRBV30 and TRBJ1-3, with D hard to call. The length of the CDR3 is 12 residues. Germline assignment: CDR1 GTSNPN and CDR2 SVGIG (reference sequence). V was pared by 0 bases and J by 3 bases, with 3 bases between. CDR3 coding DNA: TGTGCCTGGAGTGTACATGGAAACACCATATATTTT. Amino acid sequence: CAWSVHGNTIYF.

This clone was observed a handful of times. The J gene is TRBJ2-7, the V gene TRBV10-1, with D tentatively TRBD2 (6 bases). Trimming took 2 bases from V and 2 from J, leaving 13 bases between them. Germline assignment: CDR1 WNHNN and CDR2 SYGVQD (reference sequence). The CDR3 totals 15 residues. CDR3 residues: CASSEIRERTYEQYF. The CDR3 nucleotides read TGCGCCAGCAGTGAGATCCGGGAGAGAACCTACGAGCAGTACTTC.

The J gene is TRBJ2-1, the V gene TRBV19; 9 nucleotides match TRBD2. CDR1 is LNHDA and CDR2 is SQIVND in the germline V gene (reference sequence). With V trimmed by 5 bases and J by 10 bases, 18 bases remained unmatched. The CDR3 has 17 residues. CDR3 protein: CASSLYGSGRFLKEQFF. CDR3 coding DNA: TGTGCCAGTAGTCTTTATGGGAGCGGGAGGTTCCTCAAAGAGCAGTTCTTC.

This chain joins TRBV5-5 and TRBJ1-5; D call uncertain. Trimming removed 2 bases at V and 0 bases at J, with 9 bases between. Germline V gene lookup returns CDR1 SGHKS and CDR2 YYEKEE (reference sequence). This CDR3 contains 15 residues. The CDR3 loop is CASSFEAYSNQPQHF. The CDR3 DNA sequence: TGTGCCAGCAGCTTTGAAGCATATAGCAATCAGCCCCAGCATTTT.

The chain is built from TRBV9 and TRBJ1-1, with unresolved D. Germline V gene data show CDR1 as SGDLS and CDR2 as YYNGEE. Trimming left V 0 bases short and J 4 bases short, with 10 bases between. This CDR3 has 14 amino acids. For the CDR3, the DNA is TGTGCCAGCAGCGTAGGCGTGGTAGCCACTGAAGCTTTCTTT. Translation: CASSVGVVATEAFF.

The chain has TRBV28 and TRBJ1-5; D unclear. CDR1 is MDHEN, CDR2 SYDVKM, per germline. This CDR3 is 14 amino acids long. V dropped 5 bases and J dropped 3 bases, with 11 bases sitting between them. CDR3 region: CASSLAASNQPQHF. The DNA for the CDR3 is TGTGCCAGCAGTCTAGCTGCATCCAATCAGCCCCAGCATTTT.

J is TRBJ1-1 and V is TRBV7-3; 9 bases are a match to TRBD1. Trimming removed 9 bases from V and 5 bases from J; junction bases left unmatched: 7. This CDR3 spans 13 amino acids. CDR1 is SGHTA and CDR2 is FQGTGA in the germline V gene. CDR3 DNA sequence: TGTGCCAGTTCGACAGGGGGAGGGACTGAAGCTTTCTTT. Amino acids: CASSTGGGTEAFF. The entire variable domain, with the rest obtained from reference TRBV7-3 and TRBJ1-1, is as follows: GAGVSQTPSNKVTEKGKYVELRCDPISGHTALYWYRQSLGQGPEFLIYFQGTGAADDSGLPNDRFFAVRPEGSVSTLKIQRTERGDSAVYLCASSTGGGTEAFFGQGTRLTVV.

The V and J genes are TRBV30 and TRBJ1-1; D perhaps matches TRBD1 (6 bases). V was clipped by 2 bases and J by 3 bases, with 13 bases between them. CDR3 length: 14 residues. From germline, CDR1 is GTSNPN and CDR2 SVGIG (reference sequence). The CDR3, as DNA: TGTGCCTGGAGTTGGGGGCTCGGAGACACTGAAGCTTTCTTT. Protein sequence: CAWSWGLGDTEAFF.

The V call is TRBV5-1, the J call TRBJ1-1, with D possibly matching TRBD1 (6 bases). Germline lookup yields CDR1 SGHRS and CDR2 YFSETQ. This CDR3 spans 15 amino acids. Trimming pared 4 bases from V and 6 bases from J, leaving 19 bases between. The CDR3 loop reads CASSADGGTIAEAFF. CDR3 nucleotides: TGCGCCAGCAGCGCGGACGGGGGGACAATCGCTGAAGCTTTCTTT.

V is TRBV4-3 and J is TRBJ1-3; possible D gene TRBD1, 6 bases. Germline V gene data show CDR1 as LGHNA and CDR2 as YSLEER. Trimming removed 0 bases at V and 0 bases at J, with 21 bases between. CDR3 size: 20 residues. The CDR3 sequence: CASSQDRYPQGKSSGNTIYF. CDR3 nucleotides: TGCGCCAGCAGCCAAGATAGGTATCCTCAGGGGAAGAGCTCTGGAAACACCATATATTTT.

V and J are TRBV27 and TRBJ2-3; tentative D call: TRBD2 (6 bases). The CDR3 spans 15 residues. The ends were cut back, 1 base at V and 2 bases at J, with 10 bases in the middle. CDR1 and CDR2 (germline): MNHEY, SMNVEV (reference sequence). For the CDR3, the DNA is TGTGCCAGCAGTTTATATAGCGGTACCACAGATACGCAGTATTTT. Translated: CASSLYSGTTDTQYF.

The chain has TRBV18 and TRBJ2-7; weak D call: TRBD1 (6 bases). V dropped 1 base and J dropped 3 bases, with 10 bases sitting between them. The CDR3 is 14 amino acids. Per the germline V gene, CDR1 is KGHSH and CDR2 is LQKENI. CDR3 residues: CASSPRDNVYEQYF. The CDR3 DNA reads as TGTGCCAGCTCACCACGGGACAACGTCTACGAGCAGTACTTC.

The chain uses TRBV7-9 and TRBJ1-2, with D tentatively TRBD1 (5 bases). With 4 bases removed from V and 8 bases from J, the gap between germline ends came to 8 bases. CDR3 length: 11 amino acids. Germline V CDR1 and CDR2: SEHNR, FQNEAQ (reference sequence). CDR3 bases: TGTGCCAGCAGCTCGACAGCGGGCTACACCTTC. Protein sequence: CASSSTAGYTF.

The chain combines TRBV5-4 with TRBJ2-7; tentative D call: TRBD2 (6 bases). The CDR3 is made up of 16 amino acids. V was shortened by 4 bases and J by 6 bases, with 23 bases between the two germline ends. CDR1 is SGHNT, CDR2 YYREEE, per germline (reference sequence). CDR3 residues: CASSRWGLGGIGEQYF. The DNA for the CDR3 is TGTGCCAGCAGCCGCTGGGGCCTCGGGGGAATCGGCGAGCAGTACTTC.

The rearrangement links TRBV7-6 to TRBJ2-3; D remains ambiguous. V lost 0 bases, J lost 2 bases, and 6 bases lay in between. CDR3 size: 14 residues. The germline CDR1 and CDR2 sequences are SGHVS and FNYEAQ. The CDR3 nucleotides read TGTGCCAGCAGCTTAGCGCTAAACACAGATACGCAGTATTTT. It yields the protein CASSLALNTDTQYF.

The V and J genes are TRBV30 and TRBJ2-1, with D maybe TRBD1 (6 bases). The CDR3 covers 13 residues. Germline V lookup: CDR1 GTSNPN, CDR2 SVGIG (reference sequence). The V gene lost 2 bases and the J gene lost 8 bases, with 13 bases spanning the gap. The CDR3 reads CAWSRTVFDEQFF. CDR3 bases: TGTGCCTGGAGTAGGACAGTTTTTGATGAGCAGTTCTTC.

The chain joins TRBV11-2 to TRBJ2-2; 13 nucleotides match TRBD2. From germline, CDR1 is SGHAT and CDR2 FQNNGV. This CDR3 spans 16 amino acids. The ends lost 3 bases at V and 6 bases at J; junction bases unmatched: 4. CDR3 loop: CASSFRTSGRPGELFF. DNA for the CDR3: TGTGCCAGCAGCTTCCGGACTAGCGGGAGACCCGGGGAGCTGTTTTTT.

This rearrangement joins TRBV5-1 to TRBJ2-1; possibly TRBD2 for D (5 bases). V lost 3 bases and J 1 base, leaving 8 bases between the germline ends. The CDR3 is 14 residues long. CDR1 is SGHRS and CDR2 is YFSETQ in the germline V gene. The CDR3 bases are TGCGCCAGCAGCTGGAGCGGTTCCTACAATGAGCAGTTCTTC. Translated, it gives CASSWSGSYNEQFF.